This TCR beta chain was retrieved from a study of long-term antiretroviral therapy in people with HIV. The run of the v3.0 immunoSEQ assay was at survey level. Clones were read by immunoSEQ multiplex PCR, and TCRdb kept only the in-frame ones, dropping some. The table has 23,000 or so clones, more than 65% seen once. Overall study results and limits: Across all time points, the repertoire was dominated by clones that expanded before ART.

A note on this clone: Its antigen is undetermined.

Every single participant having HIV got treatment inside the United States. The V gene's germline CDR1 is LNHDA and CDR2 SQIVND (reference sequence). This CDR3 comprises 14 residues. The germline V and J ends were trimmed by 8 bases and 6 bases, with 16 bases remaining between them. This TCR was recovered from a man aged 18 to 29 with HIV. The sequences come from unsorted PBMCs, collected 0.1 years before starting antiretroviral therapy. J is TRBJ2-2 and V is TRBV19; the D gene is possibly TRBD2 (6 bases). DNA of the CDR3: TGTGCCAGTTCCTCCGGGACTCCAGCCGGGGAGCTGTTTTTT. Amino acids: CASSSGTPAGELFF.